The next 27 T cell receptor beta chains were all read from a single sample in a study of T-cell reconstitution after alpha-beta-depleted transplantation in children. Unique molecular identifiers were used in preparing the TCRbeta library. TCRdb re-called the PCR reads through MiXCR, storing one row per CDR3 protein. Of around 450,000 distinct CDR3 sequences in the sample, 43% were seen once. Sample: PBMCs, taken before TCRalphabeta/CD19-depleted stem cell transplant. The origin of the receptors is a girl aged 2-15 years with aplastic anemia, due to receive a stem cell transplant.

The chain carries TRBV29-1 and TRBJ2-2; TRBD2 aligns across 8 bases. V was pared by 0 bases and J by 5 bases, with 14 bases of the junction left unmatched. Germline V gene sequence: CDR1 SQVTM, CDR2 ANQGSEA. The CDR3 runs 18 residues. The CDR3 DNA reads TGCAGCGTTGAAGATCCCCTAAGTGGTAGCGGGGTGACCGGGGAGCTGTTTTTT. It encodes CSVEDPLSGSGVTGELFF.

This clonotype was seen ten or more times. This sequence joins TRBV5-1 and TRBJ2-6, with D maybe TRBD2 (5 bases). This CDR3 comprises 16 residues. Germline V lookup: CDR1 SGHRS, CDR2 YFSETQ. Deletions cut 0 bases from V and 2 bases from J, with 9 bases between. CDR3 loop: CASSLAPGTGANVLTF. The DNA of the CDR3 is TGCGCCAGCAGCTTGGCCCCGGGAACTGGGGCCAACGTCCTGACTTTC. Filled out from reference TRBV5-1 and TRBJ2-6, the complete variable domain reads KAGVTQTPRYLIKTRGQQVTLSCSPISGHRSVSWYQQTPGQGLQFLFEYFSETQRNKGNFPGRFSGRQFSNSRSEMNVSTLELGDSALYLCASSLAPGTGANVLTFGAGSRLTVL.

J is TRBJ2-2 and V is TRBV9; the D gene is possibly TRBD2 (5 bases). Between the trimmed V and J ends, which lost 0 bases and 10 bases, there was a span of 10 bases. Germline V gene sequence: CDR1 SGDLS, CDR2 YYNGEE. The length of the CDR3 is 13 residues. CDR3 sequence: CASSVGADLELFF. Here the CDR3 DNA reads TGTGCCAGCAGCGTAGGAGCGGACTTGGAGCTGTTTTTT.

This chain connects TRBV20-1 to TRBJ1-5; a weak D match, TRBD1 (5 bases). V was pared by 1 base and J by 6 bases, with 10 bases between. CDR1 DFQATT and CDR2 SNEGSKA come from the germline V gene (reference sequence). The CDR3 runs 13 residues. In DNA form, the CDR3 reads TGCAGTGCTAGAGGGACTCAGGGTCAGCCCCAGCATTTT. It translates to CSARGTQGQPQHF.

The chain uses TRBV2 and TRBJ2-5; possibly TRBD1 or TRBD2 for D (5 bases each). The CDR3 is 15 residues long. Trimming took 2 bases from V and 4 from J, leaving 14 bases between them. Germline CDR1 SNHLY, CDR2 FYNNEI. The CDR3 region has the DNA TGTGCCAGCAGTGAATCTTCCGGGACCGGAGAGACCCAGTACTTC. As protein: CASSESSGTGETQYF.

This clonotype was counted ten times or more. The chain has TRBV7-2 and TRBJ2-7, with 7 bases fitting TRBD1. Losses at the gene ends were 5 bases for V and 0 bases for J; bases not matched to a gene: 4. CDR1 is SGHTA and CDR2 is FQGNSA in the germline V gene. This CDR3 contains 14 residues. The CDR3 is CASSLDRSSYEQYF. The CDR3 nucleotides are TGTGCCAGCAGCCTGGACAGGAGCTCCTACGAGCAGTACTTC.

This clonotype appeared many times. This chain links TRBV29-1 with TRBJ2-5; D is perhaps TRBD1 (6 bases). Germline V gene sequence: CDR1 SQVTM, CDR2 ANQGSEA. This CDR3 is built from 10 residues. CDR3 nucleotides: TGCAGTGGTGGGGGCGAGACCCAGTACTTC. Its protein is CSGGGETQYF.

This clonotype was detected a few times. J is TRBJ2-7 and V is TRBV29-1; unclear D gene. V was cut by 6 bases and J by 3 bases, with 15 bases left in between. Germline V gives CDR1 SQVTM, CDR2 ANQGSEA. The CDR3 contains 13 residues. CDR3 residues: CSVTWAGFYEQYF. The DNA of the CDR3 is TGCAGCGTCACATGGGCAGGTTTCTACGAGCAGTACTTC.

The CDR3 spells CASSTRQGAGANVLTF. CDR3 coding DNA: TGTGCCAGCAGTACCAGACAGGGGGCTGGGGCCAACGTCCTGACTTTC. The chain links TRBV6-1 to TRBJ2-6, with 9 bases that match TRBD1. The CDR3 spans 16 residues. V lost 5 bases and J lost 2; bases outside the gene matches: 4. Germline CDR1 reads MNHNS; CDR2 reads SASEGT.

This clonotype was observed a few times. This chain links TRBV28 with TRBJ2-2; 10 bases are shared with TRBD2. CDR1 is MDHEN and CDR2 is SYDVKM in the germline V gene. The J segment lost 7 bases and the V segment lost 0 bases, leaving 11 bases of the junction unmatched. There are 18 residues in the CDR3. The CDR3 sequence is CASSLWPGLAGDNGELFF. In nucleotides, the CDR3 is TGTGCCAGCAGTTTATGGCCCGGGCTAGCGGGAGATAACGGGGAGCTGTTTTTT.

The V call is TRBV7-2, the J call TRBJ2-7, with 7 bases aligning to TRBD1. The germline V gene encodes CDR1 SGHTA and CDR2 FQGNSA. V was pared by 1 base and J by 1 base, with 4 bases of the junction left unmatched. This CDR3 contains 15 residues. Here the CDR3 DNA reads TGTGCCAGCAGCTTAGGTGGGACAGAGTCCTACGAGCAGTACTTC. The encoded protein is CASSLGGTESYEQYF.

Ten or more counts support this clonotype. The chain links TRBV2 to TRBJ2-1; 12 nucleotides agree with TRBD2. The CDR3 sequence is 15 residues long. Trimming took 4 bases from V and 7 from J; bases not matched to a gene: 5. Germline V lookup: CDR1 SNHLY, CDR2 FYNNEI. CDR3 sequence (DNA): TGTGCCAGCAGTGCGGCTAGCGGGAGGGAGAATGAGCAGTTCTTC. This gives the protein CASSAASGRENEQFF.

Note on this clonotype: Sequence at one end of the junction differs from germline and may be a read error. The chain is built from TRBV20-1 and TRBJ1-5, with D perhaps TRBD1 (5 bases). The CDR3 has 17 residues. Germline CDR1 and CDR2: DFQATT and SNEGSKA (reference sequence). The CDR3 bases are TGCTGTGCTAGTAAGATTGGGGACGAGGGATTCAATCAGCCCCAGCATTTT. Its protein product is CCASKIGDEGFNQPQHF.

This clonotype was observed at least ten times. This rearrangement joins TRBV29-1 to TRBJ2-3, with 7 positions matching TRBD2. The CDR3 has 14 amino acids. Germline V gene sequence: CDR1 SQVTM, CDR2 ANQGSEA. Trimming removed 6 bases from V and 2 bases from J; junction bases left unmatched: 8. CDR3 amino acids: CSVPPSGYTDTQYF. In nucleotides, the CDR3 is TGCAGCGTCCCCCCTAGCGGCTACACAGATACGCAGTATTTT.

The chain uses TRBV15 and TRBJ2-1; D gene uncertain. Trimming took 5 bases from V and 10 from J, leaving 15 bases between them. The CDR3 runs to 13 residues. From germline, CDR1 is LNHNV and CDR2 YYDKDF (reference sequence). The DNA of the CDR3 is TGTGCCACCAGCGGCCCAATTAGAGTCGAGCAGTTCTTC. This codes for CATSGPIRVEQFF.

Ten or more counts support this clonotype. The chain recombines TRBV20-1 with TRBJ1-3; tentative D call: TRBD1 (5 bases). Germline V CDR1 and CDR2: DFQATT, SNEGSKA (reference sequence). The V and J ends lost 2 bases and 1 base respectively, with 18 bases between them. The CDR3 runs to 17 residues. CDR3: CSARPRRGSPSGNTIYF. As DNA, the CDR3 is TGCAGTGCTAGACCTCGGAGGGGCAGTCCGTCTGGAAACACCATATATTTT.

The chain uses TRBV12-5 and TRBJ2-3; no firm D call. Germline V CDR1 and CDR2: LGHNT, FRNRAP. The V and J ends lost 6 bases and 0 bases respectively, with 10 bases between them. The CDR3 is 14 amino acids. The CDR3 DNA reads TGTGCTAGTGGGGAGAGTGCTAGCACAGATACGCAGTATTTT. This sequence encodes CASGESASTDTQYF.

The rearrangement joins TRBV20-1 to TRBJ2-5; 9 nucleotides match TRBD2. CDR1 DFQATT and CDR2 SNEGSKA come from the germline V gene (reference sequence). This CDR3 has 15 residues. Trimming at V came to 5 bases and at J to 0 bases, leaving 7 bases not matched to a gene. The CDR3 here is CSASGGLAHQETQYF. The CDR3 nucleotides read TGCAGTGCTTCCGGAGGACTAGCGCACCAAGAGACCCAGTACTTC.

The J gene is TRBJ1-2, the V gene TRBV28; D is perhaps TRBD1 (5 bases). The CDR3 covers 14 residues. CDR1 MDHEN and CDR2 SYDVKM come from the germline V gene. Trimming stripped 7 bases from V and 6 bases from J, with 18 bases between. This chain's CDR3 is CASTTHRDSNGYTF. CDR3 sequence (DNA): TGTGCCAGCACTACCCACCGGGACTCCAATGGCTACACCTTC.

V gene TRBV7-2 combines with J gene TRBJ2-2; D is perhaps TRBD1 (5 bases). CDR1 is SGHTA and CDR2 is FQGNSA in the germline V gene. There are 15 residues in the CDR3. V lost 7 bases and J lost 3, with 15 bases in between. The CDR3: CASTQLTGDTGELFF. The CDR3 nucleotides are TGTGCCAGCACCCAACTCACAGGCGACACCGGGGAGCTGTTTTTT. Looking up the rest from reference TRBV7-2 and TRBJ2-2 gives the full variable domain: GAGVSQSPSNKVTEKGKDVELRCDPISGHTALYWYRQSLGQGLEFLIYFQGNSAPDKSGLPSDRFSAERTGGSVSTLTIQRTQQEDSAVYLCASTQLTGDTGELFFGEGSRLTVL.

V usage is TRBV5-1 and J usage is TRBJ1-1; no clear D. CDR1 SGHRS and CDR2 YFSETQ come from the germline V gene. The germline V and J ends were trimmed by 4 bases and 0 bases, with 16 bases remaining between them. The CDR3 length is 16 residues. Here the CDR3 DNA reads TGCGCCAGCAGCCCGGTACTTGATCAATTGAACACTGAAGCTTTCTTT. Translating gives CASSPVLDQLNTEAFF.

The gene calls are TRBV10-3 and TRBJ2-4; weak D call: TRBD1 (6 bases). Per the germline V gene, CDR1 is ENHRY and CDR2 is SYGVKD. V was trimmed by 0 bases and J by 10 bases, leaving 7 bases between them. The CDR3 is 12 residues long. CDR3 loop: CAISESGAIQYF. Here the CDR3 DNA reads TGTGCCATCAGTGAGTCGGGGGCAATTCAGTACTTC.

Many counts were recorded for this clonotype. The chain carries TRBV5-1 and TRBJ2-3; 8 bases map to TRBD2. The CDR3 is made up of 17 amino acids. The germline gives CDR1 SGHRS, CDR2 YFSETQ. V trimming: 4 bases; J trimming: 3 bases; junction bases outside the gene matches: 13. In nucleotides, the CDR3 is TGCGCCAGCAGCCCCTCCCGGGGGGGACTGGTTACAGATACGCAGTATTTT. Its translation: CASSPSRGGLVTDTQYF.

This clonotype has a handful of counts. The CDR3 bases are TGTGCCAGCAGTTACTCGCCAGGGGGCTTCCACGAGCAGTACTTC. This gives the protein CASSYSPGGFHEQYF. V gene TRBV6-2 or TRBV6-3 combines with J gene TRBJ2-7, with 8 positions matching TRBD1. The trim removed 0 bases at V and 5 bases at J, leaving 6 bases unmatched. In germline, CDR1 is MNHEY, CDR2 SVGEGT. This CDR3 spans 15 amino acids.

The rearrangement links TRBV10-2 to TRBJ2-1; maybe TRBD2 (6 bases). The germline gives CDR1 WSHSY, CDR2 SAAADI. Trimming took off 8 bases at V and 4 bases at J, with 15 bases between the two ends. The CDR3 runs 14 residues. The CDR3 DNA follows: TGCGCCAGCGGTGGGAGCGCGGGGTACAATGAGCAGTTCTTC. Translation gives CASGGSAGYNEQFF.

CDR3 sequence (DNA): TGTGCCAGCAGCCTCAACCCCGGGACAGGGGACCGCGGGGAGCTGTTTTTT. Translated: CASSLNPGTGDRGELFF. The rearrangement uses TRBV11-2 and TRBJ2-2; 10 bases fit TRBD1. The length of the CDR3 is 17 residues. The germline CDR1 and CDR2 sequences are SGHAT and FQNNGV. V trimming: 5 bases; J trimming: 7 bases; junction bases outside the gene matches: 13.

A single count supports this clonotype. The rearrangement uses TRBV11-1 and TRBJ1-1; D is perhaps TRBD1 (5 bases). The CDR3 has 11 residues. Trimming pared 4 bases from V and 11 bases from J, leaving 11 bases between. Per the germline V gene, CDR1 is SGHAT and CDR2 is FQDESV (reference sequence). The DNA of the CDR3 is TGTGCCAGCAGCTGGGGGGGTTCGGCTTTCTTT. Its translation is CASSWGGSAFF.